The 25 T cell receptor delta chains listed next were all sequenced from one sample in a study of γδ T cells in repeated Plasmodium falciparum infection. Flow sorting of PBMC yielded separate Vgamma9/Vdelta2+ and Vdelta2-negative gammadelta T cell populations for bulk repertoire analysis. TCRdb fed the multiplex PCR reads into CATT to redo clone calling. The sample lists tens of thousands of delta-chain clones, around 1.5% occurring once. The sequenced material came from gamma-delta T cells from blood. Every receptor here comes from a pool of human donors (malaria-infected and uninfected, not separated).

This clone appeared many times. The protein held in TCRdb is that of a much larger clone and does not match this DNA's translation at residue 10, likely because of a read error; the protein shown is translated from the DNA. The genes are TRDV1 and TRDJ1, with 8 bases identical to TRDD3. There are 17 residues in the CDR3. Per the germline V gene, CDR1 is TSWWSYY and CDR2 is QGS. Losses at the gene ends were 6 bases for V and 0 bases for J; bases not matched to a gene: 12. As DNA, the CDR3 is TGTGCTCTTGGCTGGGGGAACACCCTTCGGTACACCGATAAACTCATCTTT. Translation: CALGWGNTLRYTDKLIF.

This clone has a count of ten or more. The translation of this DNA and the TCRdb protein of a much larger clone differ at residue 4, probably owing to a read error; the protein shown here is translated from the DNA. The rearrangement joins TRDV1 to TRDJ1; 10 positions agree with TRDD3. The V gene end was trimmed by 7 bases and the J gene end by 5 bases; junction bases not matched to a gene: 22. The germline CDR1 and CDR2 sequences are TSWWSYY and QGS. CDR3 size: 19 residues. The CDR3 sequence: CALEDPESPYWGMFDKLIF. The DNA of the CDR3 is TGTGCTCTTGAGGATCCCGAATCTCCTTACTGGGGGATGTTTGATAAACTCATCTTT.

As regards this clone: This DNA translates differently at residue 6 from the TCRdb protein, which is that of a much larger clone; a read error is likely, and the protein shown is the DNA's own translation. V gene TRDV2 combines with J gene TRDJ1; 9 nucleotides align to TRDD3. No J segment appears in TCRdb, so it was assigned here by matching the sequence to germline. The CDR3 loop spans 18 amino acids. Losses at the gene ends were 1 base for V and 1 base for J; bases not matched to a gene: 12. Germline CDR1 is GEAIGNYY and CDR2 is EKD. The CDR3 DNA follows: TGTGCCTGTGACACGCCTCACTCTGGGGGATTGGGCACCGATAAACTCATCTTT. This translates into CACDTPHSGGLGTDKLIF.

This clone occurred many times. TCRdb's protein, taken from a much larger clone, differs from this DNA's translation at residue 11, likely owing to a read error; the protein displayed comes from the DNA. The CDR3 bases are TGTGCTCTTGGGGAACTGGGGCCTTCCTACGGCTGGGGGATACAAGGGAACACCGATAAACTCATCTTT. Protein sequence: CALGELGPSYGWGIQGNTDKLIF. The chain couples TRDV1 to TRDJ1, with 11 bases identical to TRDD3. Trimming took 0 bases from V and 0 from J; bases not matched to a gene: 21. CDR1 and CDR2 (germline): TSWWSYY, QGS. CDR3 length: 23 amino acids.

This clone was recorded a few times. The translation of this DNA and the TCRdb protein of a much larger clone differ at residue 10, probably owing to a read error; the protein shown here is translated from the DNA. Here the CDR3 DNA reads TGTGCTCTTGGGGAACTCCTACCGGGCGGGGAGCTCGAACTGGGGGATACGGGATCCGATAAACTCATCTTT. Translating gives CALGELLPGGELELGDTGSDKLIF. V and J are TRDV1 and TRDJ1; 13 nucleotides match TRDD3. No J segment appears in TCRdb, so it was assigned here by matching the sequence to germline. Germline loops: CDR1 TSWWSYY, CDR2 QGS. This CDR3 contains 24 residues. V dropped 0 bases and J dropped 3; count of bases not matched to a gene: 25.

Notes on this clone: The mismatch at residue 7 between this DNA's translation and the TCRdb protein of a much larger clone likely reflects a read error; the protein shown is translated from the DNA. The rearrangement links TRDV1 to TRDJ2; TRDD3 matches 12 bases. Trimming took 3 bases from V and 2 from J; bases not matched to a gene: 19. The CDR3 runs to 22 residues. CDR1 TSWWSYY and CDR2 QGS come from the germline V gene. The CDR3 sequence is CALGDVILHPLGDTSLTAQLFF. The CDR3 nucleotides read TGTGCTCTTGGGGACGTCATCCTACATCCACTGGGGGATACCAGCTTGACAGCACAACTCTTCTTT.

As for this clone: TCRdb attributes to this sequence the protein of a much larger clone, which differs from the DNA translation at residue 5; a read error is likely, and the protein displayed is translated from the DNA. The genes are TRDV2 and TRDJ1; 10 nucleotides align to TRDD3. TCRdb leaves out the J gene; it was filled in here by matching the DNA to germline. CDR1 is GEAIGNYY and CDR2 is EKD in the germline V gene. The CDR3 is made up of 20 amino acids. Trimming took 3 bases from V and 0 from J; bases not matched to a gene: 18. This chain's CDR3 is CACDEPSCWGIERYTDKLIF. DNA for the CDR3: TGTGCCTGTGACGAACCTTCCTGCTGGGGGATAGAGAGGTACACCGATAAACTCATCTTT.

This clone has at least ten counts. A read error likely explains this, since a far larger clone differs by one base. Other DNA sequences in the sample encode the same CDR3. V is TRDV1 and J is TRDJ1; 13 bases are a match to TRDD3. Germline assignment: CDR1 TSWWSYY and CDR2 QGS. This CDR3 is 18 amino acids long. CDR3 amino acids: CALGEPPYWGIRTDKLIF. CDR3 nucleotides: TGTGCCCTTGGGGAACCTCCGTACTGGGGGATACGCACCGATAAACTCATCTTT.

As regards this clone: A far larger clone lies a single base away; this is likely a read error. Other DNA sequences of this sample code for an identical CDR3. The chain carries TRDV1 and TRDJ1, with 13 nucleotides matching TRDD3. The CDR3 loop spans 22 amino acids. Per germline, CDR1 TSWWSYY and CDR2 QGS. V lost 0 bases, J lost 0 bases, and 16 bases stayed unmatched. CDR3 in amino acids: CALGELRRYWGIRYPNTDKLIF. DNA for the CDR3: TGTGCTCTTGGGGAACTACGGCGATACTGGGGGATACGCTATCCCAACACCGATAAACTCATCTTT.

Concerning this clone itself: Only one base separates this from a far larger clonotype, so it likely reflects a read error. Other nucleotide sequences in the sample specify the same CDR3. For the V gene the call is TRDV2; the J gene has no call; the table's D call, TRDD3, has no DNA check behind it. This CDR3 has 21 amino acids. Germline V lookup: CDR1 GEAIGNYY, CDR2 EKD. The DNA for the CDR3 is TGTGCCTGTGACACCGGCGGGCTACTGGGGGATCGCGCCTGGGACACCCGACAGATGTTCTTC. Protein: CACDTGGLLGDRAWDTRQMFF.

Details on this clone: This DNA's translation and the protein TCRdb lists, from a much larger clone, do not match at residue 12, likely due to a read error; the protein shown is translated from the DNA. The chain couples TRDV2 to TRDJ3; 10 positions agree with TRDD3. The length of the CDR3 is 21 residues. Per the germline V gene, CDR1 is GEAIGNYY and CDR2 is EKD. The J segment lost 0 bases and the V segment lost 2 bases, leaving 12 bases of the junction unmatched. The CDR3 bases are TGTGCCTGTGACAAAGTACTGGGGGATCCTCCCCCCTCCTGGGACACCCGACAGATGTTTTTC. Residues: CACDKVLGDPPPSWDTRQMFF.

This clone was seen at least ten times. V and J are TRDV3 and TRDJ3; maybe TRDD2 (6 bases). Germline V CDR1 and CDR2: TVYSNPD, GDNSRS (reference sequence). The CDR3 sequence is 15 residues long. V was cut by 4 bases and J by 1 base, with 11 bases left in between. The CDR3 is CASSFPSWDTRQMFF. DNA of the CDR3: TGTGCCTCCTCCTTCCCGTCCTGGGACACCCGACAGATGTTTTTC.

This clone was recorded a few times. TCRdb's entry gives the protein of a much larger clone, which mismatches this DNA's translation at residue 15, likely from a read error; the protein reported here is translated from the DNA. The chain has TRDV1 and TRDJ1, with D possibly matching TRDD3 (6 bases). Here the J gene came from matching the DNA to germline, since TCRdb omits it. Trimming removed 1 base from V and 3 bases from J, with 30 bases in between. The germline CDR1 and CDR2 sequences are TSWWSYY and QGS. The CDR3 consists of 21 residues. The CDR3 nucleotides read TGTGCTCTTGGGGAACCGACACTCCGGGGATCCACCGGGAATTTGGCCGATAAACTCATCTTT. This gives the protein CALGEPTLRGSTGNLADKLIF.

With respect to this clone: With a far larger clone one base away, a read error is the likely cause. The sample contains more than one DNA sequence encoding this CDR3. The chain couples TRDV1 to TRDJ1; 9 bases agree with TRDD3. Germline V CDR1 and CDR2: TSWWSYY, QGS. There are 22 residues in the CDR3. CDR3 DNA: TGTGCCCTTGGGCCTGGTCCACTCCTTCCTCCGTACTGGGGGACCCAGTCCGATAAACTCATCTTT. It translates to CALGPGPLLPPYWGTQSDKLIF.

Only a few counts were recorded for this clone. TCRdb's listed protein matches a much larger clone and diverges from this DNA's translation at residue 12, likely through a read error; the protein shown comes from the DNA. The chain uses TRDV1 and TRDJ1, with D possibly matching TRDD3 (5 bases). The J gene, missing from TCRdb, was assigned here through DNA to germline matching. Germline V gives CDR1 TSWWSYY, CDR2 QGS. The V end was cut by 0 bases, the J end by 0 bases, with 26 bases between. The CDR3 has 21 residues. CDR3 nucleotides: TGTGCTCTTGGGGAACTAGTGGCCCCTAAGTACCGGGGGTCGTACACCGATAAACTCATCTTT. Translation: CALGELVAPKYRGSYTDKLIF.

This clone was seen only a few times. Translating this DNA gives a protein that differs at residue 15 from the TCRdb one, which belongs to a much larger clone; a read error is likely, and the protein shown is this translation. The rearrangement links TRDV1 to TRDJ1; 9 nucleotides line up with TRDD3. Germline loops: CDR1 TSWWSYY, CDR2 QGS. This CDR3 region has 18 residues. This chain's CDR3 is CALGKRSPWGIPADRLIF. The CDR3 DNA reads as TGTGCTCTTGGGAAACGGAGCCCCTGGGGGATCCCAGCCGATAGACTCATCTTT.

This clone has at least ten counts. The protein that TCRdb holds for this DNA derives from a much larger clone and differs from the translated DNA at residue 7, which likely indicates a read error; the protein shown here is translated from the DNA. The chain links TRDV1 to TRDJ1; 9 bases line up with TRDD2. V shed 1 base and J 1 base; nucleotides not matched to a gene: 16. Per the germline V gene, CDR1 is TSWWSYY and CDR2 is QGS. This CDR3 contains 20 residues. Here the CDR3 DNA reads TGTGCTCTTGGGGAACCCCCTTCCTACTGTGGGATACTCCCCACCGATAAACTCATCTTT. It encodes CALGEPPSYCGILPTDKLIF.

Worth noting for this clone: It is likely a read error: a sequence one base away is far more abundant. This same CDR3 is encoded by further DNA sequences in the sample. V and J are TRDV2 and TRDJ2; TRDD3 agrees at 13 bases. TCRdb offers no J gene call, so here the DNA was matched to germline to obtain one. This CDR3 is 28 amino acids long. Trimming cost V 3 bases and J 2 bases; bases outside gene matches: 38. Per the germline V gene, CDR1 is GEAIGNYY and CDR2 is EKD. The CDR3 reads CACDSTSPPTGGSLGDTRIPALTAQLFF. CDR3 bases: TGTGCCTGTGACTCGACCTCGCCTCCTACGGGGGGATCACTGGGGGATACGCGTATCCCGGCCTTGACAGCACAACTCTTCTTT.

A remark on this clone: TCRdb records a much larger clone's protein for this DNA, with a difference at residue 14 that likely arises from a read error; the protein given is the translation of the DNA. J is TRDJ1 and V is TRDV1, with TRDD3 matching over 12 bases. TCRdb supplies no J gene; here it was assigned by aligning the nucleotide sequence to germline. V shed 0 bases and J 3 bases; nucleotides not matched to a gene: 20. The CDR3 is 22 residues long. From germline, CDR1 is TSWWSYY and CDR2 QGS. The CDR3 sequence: CALGELSFNYWGIHGPADKLIF. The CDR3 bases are TGTGCTCTTGGGGAACTCTCCTTCAACTACTGGGGGATACACGGTCCGGCCGATAAACTCATCTTT.

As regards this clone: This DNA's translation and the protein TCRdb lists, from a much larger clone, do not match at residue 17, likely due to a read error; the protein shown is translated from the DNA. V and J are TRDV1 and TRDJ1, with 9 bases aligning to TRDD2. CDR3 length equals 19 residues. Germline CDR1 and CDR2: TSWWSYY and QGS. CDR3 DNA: TGTGCTCTTGGGGACGCAGGCCTTCCTACGTCTCCCCGAGTGGGTAAACCCATCTTT. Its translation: CALGDAGLPTSPRVGKPIF.

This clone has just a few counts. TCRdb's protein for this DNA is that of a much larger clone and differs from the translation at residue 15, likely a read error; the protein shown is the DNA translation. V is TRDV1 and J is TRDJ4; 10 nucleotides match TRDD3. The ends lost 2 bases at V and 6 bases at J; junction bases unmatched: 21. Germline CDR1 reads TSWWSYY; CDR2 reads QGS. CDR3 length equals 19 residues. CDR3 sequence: CALGEFHFLRTGGWGALIF. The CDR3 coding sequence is TGTGCTCTTGGGGAATTTCATTTCCTTCGTACTGGGGGATGGGGGGCCCTGATCTTT.

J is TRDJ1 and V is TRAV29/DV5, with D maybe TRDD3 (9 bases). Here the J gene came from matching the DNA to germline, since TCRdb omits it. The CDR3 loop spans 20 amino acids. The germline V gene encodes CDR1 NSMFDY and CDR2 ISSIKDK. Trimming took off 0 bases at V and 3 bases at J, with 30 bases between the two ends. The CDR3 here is CAASALPTTGGLYHADKLIF. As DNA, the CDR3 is TGTGCAGCAAGCGCTCTTCCTACTACTGGGGGACTGTATCACGCCGATAAACTCATCTTT.

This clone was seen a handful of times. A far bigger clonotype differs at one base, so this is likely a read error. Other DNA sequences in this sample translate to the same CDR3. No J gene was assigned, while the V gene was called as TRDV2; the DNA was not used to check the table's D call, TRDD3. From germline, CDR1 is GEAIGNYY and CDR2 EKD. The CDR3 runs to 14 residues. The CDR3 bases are TGTGCCTGTGACACCGGGATACGCTACGATAAACTCATTTTT. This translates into CACDTGIRYDKLIF.

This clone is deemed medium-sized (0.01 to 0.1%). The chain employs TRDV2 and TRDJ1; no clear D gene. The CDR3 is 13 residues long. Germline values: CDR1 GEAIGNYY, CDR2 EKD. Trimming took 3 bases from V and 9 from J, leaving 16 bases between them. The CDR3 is CACDVRRVPELIF. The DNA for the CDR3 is TGTGCCTGTGACGTCCGACGGGTCCCCGAACTCATCTTT.

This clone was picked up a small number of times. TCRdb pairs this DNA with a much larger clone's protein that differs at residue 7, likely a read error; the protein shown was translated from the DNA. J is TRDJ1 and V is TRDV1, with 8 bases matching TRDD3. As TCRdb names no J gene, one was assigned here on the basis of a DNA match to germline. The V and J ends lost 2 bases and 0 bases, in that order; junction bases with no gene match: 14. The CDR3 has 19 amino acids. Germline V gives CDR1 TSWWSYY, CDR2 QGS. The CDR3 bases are TGTGCTCTTGGGGAATCCGGCGGCTACTGGGGGTACGACACCGATAAACTCATCTTT. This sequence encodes CALGESGGYWGYDTDKLIF.